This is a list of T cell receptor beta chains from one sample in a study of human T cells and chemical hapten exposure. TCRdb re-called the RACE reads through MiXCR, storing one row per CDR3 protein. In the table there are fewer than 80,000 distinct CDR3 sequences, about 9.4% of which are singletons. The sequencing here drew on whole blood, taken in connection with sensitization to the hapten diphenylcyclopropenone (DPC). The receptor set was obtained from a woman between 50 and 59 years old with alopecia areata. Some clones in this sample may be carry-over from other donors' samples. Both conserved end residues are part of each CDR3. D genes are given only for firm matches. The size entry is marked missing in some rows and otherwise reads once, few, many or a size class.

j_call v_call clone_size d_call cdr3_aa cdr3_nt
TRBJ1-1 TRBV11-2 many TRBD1 CASSRTGGRNTEAFF TGTGCCAGCAGCCGGACAGGGGGCAGGAACACTGAAGCTTTCTTT
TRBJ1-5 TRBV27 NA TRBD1 CASSFTGGDQPQHF TGTGCCAGCAGTTTTACAGGGGGCGATCAGCCCCAGCATTTT
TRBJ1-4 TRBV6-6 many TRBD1 CASRDRGGDEKLFF TGTGCCAGCAGGGACAGGGGAGGCGATGAAAAACTGTTTTTT
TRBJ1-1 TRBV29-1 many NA CSVESPGGKAFF TGCAGCGTTGAGTCTCCTGGGGGGAAAGCTTTCTTT
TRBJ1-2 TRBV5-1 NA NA CASSHGQSYGYTF TGCGCCAGCAGCCACGGACAGTCCTATGGCTACACCTTC
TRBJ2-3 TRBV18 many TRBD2 CASSPLPSGSLSTDTQYF TGTGCCAGCTCACCACTGCCTAGCGGGAGTCTGAGCACAGATACGCAGTATTTT
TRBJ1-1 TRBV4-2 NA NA CASSQNRVGEAFF TGTGCCAGCAGCCAGAACAGGGTGGGTGAAGCTTTCTTT
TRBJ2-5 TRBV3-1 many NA CASSNPTGSWTQYF TGTGCCAGCAGCAACCCGACGGGGAGTTGGACCCAGTACTTC
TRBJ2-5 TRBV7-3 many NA CASSLSGGVETQYF TGTGCCAGCAGCTTAAGTGGCGGGGTAGAGACCCAGTACTTC
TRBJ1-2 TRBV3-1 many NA CASSQGPEYYGYTF TGTGCCAGCAGCCAAGGTCCGGAGTACTATGGCTACACCTTC
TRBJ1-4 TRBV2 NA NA CASRGPGEKLFF TGTGCCAGCAGGGGACCTGGGGAAAAACTGTTTTTT
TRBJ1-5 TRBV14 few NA CASSSGLHQPQHF TGTGCCAGCAGCTCTGGGTTACATCAGCCCCAGCATTTT
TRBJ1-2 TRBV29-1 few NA CSVYNYGYTF TGCAGCGTTTACAACTATGGCTACACCTTC
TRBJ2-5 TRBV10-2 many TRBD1 CASSEPGQGMAQYF TGCGCCAGCAGTGAGCCGGGACAGGGGATGGCCCAGTACTTC
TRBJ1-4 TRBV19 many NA CATAGEVAEKLFF TGTGCCACCGCGGGCGAGGTAGCCGAAAAACTGTTTTTT
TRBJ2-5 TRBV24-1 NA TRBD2 CATSPLGTSEETQYF TGTGCCACCAGCCCTCTTGGGACTAGCGAAGAGACCCAGTACTTC
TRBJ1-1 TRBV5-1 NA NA CASSLAIPAQAFF TGCGCCAGCAGCTTGGCTATCCCGGCACAAGCTTTCTTT
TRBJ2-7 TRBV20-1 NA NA CSVPIGYRPYEQYF TGCAGTGTTCCAATAGGGTACAGACCCTACGAGCAGTACTTC
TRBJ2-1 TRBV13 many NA CASSLRGGDEQFF TGTGCCAGCAGCTTAAGGGGCGGTGATGAGCAGTTCTTC
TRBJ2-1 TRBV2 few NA CASSQRKQFF TGTGCCAGCAGCCAGCGGAAGCAGTTCTTC
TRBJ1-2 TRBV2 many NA CASSVRDRGYTF TGTGCCAGCAGTGTCAGGGACCGAGGCTACACCTTC
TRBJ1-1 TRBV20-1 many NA CSVPQAGATEAFF TGCAGTGTCCCTCAGGCGGGGGCCACTGAAGCTTTCTTT
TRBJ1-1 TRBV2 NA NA CASSEGKDRITEAFF TGTGCCAGCAGTGAGGGGAAGGATAGGATCACTGAAGCTTTCTTT